Here is one TCR beta chain with its context. Its cognate antigen is unknown. A much larger clonotype is one base distant, so this may be a read error. The V and J ends lost 4 bases and 5 bases, in that order; junction bases with no gene match: 11. Germline values: CDR1 SGHDT, CDR2 YYEEEE. The CDR3 runs 17 residues. The entry originates in a study of breast tumors, draining lymph nodes, adjacent tissues. Breast cancer patients provided tissue from their axillary draining lymph nodes. TCRdb fed the multiplex PCR reads into MiXCR, producing one record per CDR3 protein. The sample has around 250,000 distinct CDR3 sequences, under 35% seen once. Study results and caveats: The lymph node origin of tumor T cells was framed as consistent with a hypothesis, not demonstrated.

Material for sequencing was axillary lymph node tissue. V and J are TRBV5-6 and TRBJ2-2; TRBD2 agrees at 10 bases. This TCR was sampled from a female donor with breast cancer. Some clones in this sample may be carry-over from other donors' samples. CDR3 nucleotide sequence: TGTGCCAGCAGCCCGGTGACAGCGACTAGCGGGACCGGGGAGCTGTTTTTT. Protein sequence: CASSPVTATSGTGELFF.